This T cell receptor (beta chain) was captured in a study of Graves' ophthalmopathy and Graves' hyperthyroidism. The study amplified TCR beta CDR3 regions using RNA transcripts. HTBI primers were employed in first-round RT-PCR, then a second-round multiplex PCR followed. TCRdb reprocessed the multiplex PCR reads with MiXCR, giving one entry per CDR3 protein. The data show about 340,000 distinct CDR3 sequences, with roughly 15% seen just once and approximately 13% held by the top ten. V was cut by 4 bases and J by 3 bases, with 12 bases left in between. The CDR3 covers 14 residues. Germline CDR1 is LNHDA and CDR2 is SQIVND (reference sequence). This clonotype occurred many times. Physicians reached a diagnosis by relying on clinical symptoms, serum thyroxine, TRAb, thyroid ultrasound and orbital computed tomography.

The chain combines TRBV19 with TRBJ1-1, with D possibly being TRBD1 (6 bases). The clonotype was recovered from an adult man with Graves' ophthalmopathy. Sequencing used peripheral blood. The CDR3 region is CASSTGQLYTEAFF. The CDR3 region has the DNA TGTGCCAGTAGTACCGGACAGTTGTACACTGAAGCTTTCTTT. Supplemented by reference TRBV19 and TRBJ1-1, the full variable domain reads DGGITQSPKYLFRKEGQNVTLSCEQNLNHDAMYWYRQDPGQGLRLIYYSQIVNDFQKGDIAEGYSVSREKKESFPLTVTSAQKNPTAFYLCASSTGQLYTEAFFGQGTRLTVV.